This T cell receptor (beta chain) was recorded in a study of CXCR3-negative and CXCR3-positive naive CD8 T cells. The libraries of TRB cDNA were constructed through 5' RACE using UMI labels. TCRdb reworked the 5' RACE reads into one entry per CDR3 protein, no DNA. This repertoire includes under 85,000 distinct CDR3 sequences. Germline lookup yields CDR1 SGHRS and CDR2 YFSETQ. The CDR3 has 18 amino acids. Study findings and constraints: The TRB CDR3s that CXCR3-positive naive cells carried were more hydrophobic than those of CXCR3-negative naive cells. Both naive subsets, CXCR3-negative and CXCR3-positive, displayed similar TRBV-TRBJ usage, unlike memory cells.

Sorting was done in triplicate for each CD8+ T cell subset (around 300,000 cells each). Naive CD8+ T lymphocytes were specified as CD45RO-CCR7+CD27+CD95-. In regard to this clonotype: Its specificity is unknown.

This sequence was found in a human donor in good health. Some clones in this sample may be carry-over from other donors' samples. This chain joins TRBV5-1 and TRBJ2-1. The specimen sequenced was naive CXCR3+ CD8+ T cells from blood. As for subset: CD45RO-CCR7+CD27+CD95- naive CD8+ T cells expressing CXCR3 (TNR3+). The CDR3 sequence is CASSLEADLGVSYNEQFF.